The rows below give T cell receptor beta chains drawn from one sample of a study of cytomegalovirus exposure and HLA in healthy donors. Sequenced by immunoSEQ multiplex PCR; TCRdb stores in-frame clones only, minus some. The sample lists about 210,000 clones, nearly 80% occurring once. The source material was PBMCs. These TCRs come from a male donor in good health and CMV-seronegative. The CDR3 runs from the conserved cysteine through the conserved F or W. D genes are given only for firm matches.

d_call v_call cdr3_aa
NA TRBV25-1 CASLGDNSYNEQFF
NA TRBV27 CASSLPADTQYF
TRBD2 TRBV6-5 CASSYSWSGRSYEQYF
TRBD1 TRBV25-1 CASRGQVGYEQYF
TRBD1 TRBV4-2 CASSPREGAEEKLFF
TRBD1 TRBV7-2 CASSSGTGVYGYTF
TRBD2 TRBV7-2 CASSYGLAGADTQYF
NA TRBV4-3 CASSQAAPGHRTQETQYF
NA TRBV5-1 CASSLQLGGTGELFF
TRBD2 TRBV18 CASSPGTSRQPSSYEQYF
NA TRBV7-9 CASATIEESYNEQFF
NA TRBV11-3 CASSNSIRGGETQYF
TRBD1 TRBV2 CASSEHRDRGGF
NA TRBV25-1 CASSDQYTGELFF
TRBD1 TRBV2 CASSADRTGRNSYGYTF
NA TRBV10-3 CAISESGGNGGYTF
TRBD1 TRBV7-9 CASSLDGTGGAGYGYTF
NA TRBV6-5 CASSYADTNEQFF
NA TRBV5-4 CASYPAGRAYEQYF
NA TRBV13 CASSSGSIVDEQFF
TRBD1 TRBV28 CAAGQNYGYTF
NA TRBV7-9 CASSFLILGGAQNTEAFF
TRBD1 TRBV2 CASSADRGSYEQYF
NA TRBV7-6 CASSAGLTNTEAFF
TRBD2 TRBV4-3 CASSQDWAGGVYEQYF
TRBD1 TRBV4-3 CASSQDGETGTGNSPLHF
TRBD1 TRBV7-3 CASSPGGSNGYTF
TRBD2 TRBV10-1 CASSPGLAGGTYNEQFF
TRBD1 TRBV6-1 CASSKDRVSGANVLTF
NA TRBV29-1 CSVSTGSEREQYF
TRBD2 TRBV6-5 CASSLTSGSRNEQFF
TRBD1 TRBV9 CASSAPGGPMNTGELFF